Listed below are T cell receptor beta chains from one sample, sequenced in a study of blood T cell repertoires in COVID-19. TCRdb's copy holds only in-frame clones and misses some; the assay was immunoSEQ multiplex PCR. The sample has around 140,000 clones, roughly 84% seen once. The sequenced sample was peripheral blood. The receptors shown here come from a woman older than 75 with acute or convalescent COVID-19. Each CDR3 is given with its conserved first and last residue. The order of the fields is clone size, D gene, J gene, V gene, CDR3 protein, CDR3 DNA. A D gene is named only where the DNA matches it firmly. For some rows the clone size is stated as once, few or many, or as a class when expanded; others skip it.

-,TRBD1,TRBJ1-2,TRBV5-1,CASSLGGQRTNGYTF,TGCGCCAGCAGCTTGGGGGGACAGAGGACGAATGGCTACACCTTC
-,-,TRBJ1-2,TRBV12-3/TRBV12-4,CASSNSRDGYTF,TGTGCCAGCAGTAACTCCAGGGATGGCTACACCTTC
-,-,TRBJ1-5,TRBV5-1,CASSLAGLDQPQHF,TGCGCCAGCAGCTTGGCAGGTTTGGATCAGCCCCAGCATTTT
-,-,TRBJ1-4,TRBV18,CASSSLNEKLFF,TGTGCCAGCTCATCCCTAAATGAAAAACTGTTTTTT
once,TRBD1,TRBJ1-4,TRBV19,CASSYRTGTGKTNEKLFF,TGTGCCAGTAGTTACCGAACCGGGACAGGGAAGACTAATGAAAAACTGTTTTTT
-,TRBD2,TRBJ2-2,TRBV19,CASSAAGTSGPYRGTGELFF,TGTGCCAGTAGTGCCGCCGGGACTAGCGGACCTTACAGGGGCACCGGGGAGCTGTTTTTT
-,-,TRBJ1-2,TRBV5-6,CASSLGDSYYGYTF,TGTGCCAGCAGCTTGGGTGACAGCTACTATGGCTACACCTTC
-,-,TRBJ1-6,TRBV11-2,CASSLNLRWSPLHF,TGTGCCAGCAGCTTAAATTTGAGGTGGTCACCCCTCCACTTT
-,-,TRBJ1-5,TRBV2,CASSMDNHSNQPQHF,TGTGCCAGCAGTATGGACAATCATAGCAATCAGCCCCAGCATTTT
-,TRBD1,TRBJ1-5,TRBV9,CASSVGFRGHQPQHF,TGTGCCAGCAGCGTAGGTTTTAGGGGGCATCAGCCCCAGCATTTT
-,-,TRBJ2-3,TRBV19,CASSIERARGADTQYF,TGTGCCAGTAGTATTGAAAGGGCACGGGGTGCAGATACGCAGTATTTT
-,TRBD1,TRBJ1-2,TRBV7-9,CASSPGDRLSYGYTF,TGTGCCAGCAGCCCGGGGGACAGGCTTAGCTATGGCTACACCTTC
-,-,TRBJ1-2,TRBV15,CATSQTAYGYTF,TGTGCCACCAGCCAGACTGCTTATGGCTACACCTTC
-,TRBD1,TRBJ1-1,TRBV19,CASSPRTSTGVVRRRVEAFF,TGTGCCAGTAGTCCACGAACCTCGACAGGGGTAGTTCGTCGTAGAGTTGAAGCTTTCTTT
-,TRBD1,TRBJ2-7,TRBV5-1,CASSLGDRSEEQYF,TGCGCCAGCAGCCTAGGGGACAGGTCAGAAGAGCAGTACTTC
-,-,TRBJ1-6,TRBV5-6,CASSIQGVGSPLHF,TGTGCCAGCAGCATACAGGGTGTGGGATCACCCCTCCACTTT
once,-,TRBJ2-1,TRBV21-1,CASSPGGTGRSKNEQFF,TGTGCCAGCAGCCCTGGGGGGACAGGGAGGTCCAAGAATGAGCAGTTCTTC
-,TRBD2,TRBJ2-3,TRBV7-9,CASSLGMPSGNTDTQYF,TGTGCCAGCAGCTTAGGCATGCCTAGCGGAAACACAGATACGCAGTATTTT
-,-,TRBJ1-1,TRBV5-6,CASSLRRGNTEAFF,TGTGCCAGCAGCTTGAGGCGGGGGAACACTGAAGCTTTCTTT
-,-,TRBJ2-7,TRBV9,CASSVTDGASYEQYF,TGTGCCAGCAGCGTGACAGACGGTGCCTCCTACGAGCAGTACTTC
-,-,TRBJ1-1,TRBV9,CASSVRGGGDTEAFF,TGTGCCAGCAGCGTCCGGGGCGGCGGGGACACTGAAGCTTTCTTT
-,TRBD1,TRBJ2-5,TRBV7-2,CASSPRQGSETQYF,TGTGCCAGCAGCCCCCGACAGGGGTCGGAGACCCAGTACTTC